Listed below are T cell receptor beta chains from one sample, sequenced in a study of metastatic and nonmetastatic thyroid tumors. MiXCR reprocessed the PCR reads for TCRdb. The data contain around 50,000 clones, roughly 29% of them singletons. Sequencing was carried out using blood. The receptors originated from a female donor with papillary thyroid cancer or a benign thyroid nodule (not recorded which). Some clones in this sample may be carry-over from other donors' samples. Each CDR3 is given with its conserved first and last residue. The D gene is left open where the match is weak. A row's size may be missing; if present it is once, few, many or a size class.

NA	NA	TRBV11-1	TRBJ1-6	TGTGCCAGCAGCTTAGCGCAGGCAGGTGATAATTCACCCCTCCACTTT	CASSLAQAGDNSPLHF
TRBD1	NA	TRBV6-5	TRBJ1-5	TGTGCCAGCAGTTACTCGATTCCCGGGACAGGCGGTCAGCCCCAGCATTTT	CASSYSIPGTGGQPQHF
TRBD2	NA	TRBV7-9	TRBJ2-1	TGTGCCAGCAGCTTAGGAGACCGGGACTACGGGGATGAGCAGTTCTTC	CASSLGDRDYGDEQFF
TRBD2	NA	TRBV5-1	TRBJ2-2	TGCGCCAGCAGCTTAATAGCGGGAGCGGGCGGGGAGCTGTTTTTT	CASSLIAGAGGELFF
NA	NA	TRBV6-1	TRBJ2-6	TGTGCCAGCAGCGGACGCCAAGGGGCCAACGTCCTGACTTTC	CASSGRQGANVLTF
NA	NA	TRBV11-2	TRBJ1-1	TGTGCCAGCAGCCGCCTAATCCCTGAAGCTTTCTTT	CASSRLIPEAFF
NA	few	TRBV12-3/TRBV12-4	TRBJ1-1	TGTGCCAGCAGTTTTCAGGGATTGAACACTGAAGCTTTCTTT	CASSFQGLNTEAFF
NA	few	TRBV4-1	TRBJ2-1	TGCGCCAGCAGCCAAGGATCCCAGGGCGGGGTGGATGAGCAGTTCTTC	CASSQGSQGGVDEQFF
TRBD2	few	TRBV27	TRBJ2-2	TGTGCCAGCAGTCCCAGCGGGGGCACCGGGGAGCTGTTTTTT	CASSPSGGTGELFF
NA	NA	TRBV7-2	TRBJ2-7	TGTGCCACCCGATTAACTAGATCCCACGAGCAGTACTTC	CATRLTRSHEQYF
NA	few	TRBV18	TRBJ2-6	TGTGCCAGCTCACCGGGGGGCCCTGGGGCCAACGTCCTGACTTTC	CASSPGGPGANVLTF
TRBD1	many	TRBV6-1	TRBJ2-7	TGTGCCAGCACCGACAGGGGCTTTACTACCTACGAGCAGTACTTC	CASTDRGFTTYEQYF
NA	NA	TRBV11-1	TRBJ2-4	TGTGCCAGCAACTTAACGTCGGGCCATGGAAACATTCAGTACTTC	CASNLTSGHGNIQYF
TRBD1	NA	TRBV24-1	TRBJ1-2	TGTGCCACCAGTGATTCACAGGGGTCTGTCTATGGCTACACCTTC	CATSDSQGSVYGYTF
TRBD1	many	TRBV7-3	TRBJ2-1	TGTGCCAGCAGGACAGGGGACGGGAATGAGCAGTTCTTC	CASRTGDGNEQFF
NA	NA	TRBV6-5	TRBJ2-7	TGTGCCAGCAGTTACTCCCAAACAGGTACATACGAGCAGTACTTC	CASSYSQTGTYEQYF
NA	NA	TRBV7-6	TRBJ2-1	TGTGCCAGCAGCTTATTAATAGGGGCGAATGAGCAGTTCTTC	CASSLLIGANEQFF
NA	few	TRBV28	TRBJ1-6	TGTGCCAGCAGTTTTCTGAATTCACCCCTCCACTTT	CASSFLNSPLHF
NA	few	TRBV6-1	TRBJ1-2	TGTGCCAGCAGACAACCGAGGGAGGCAGGGGGCTACACCTTC	CASRQPREAGGYTF
NA	NA	TRBV24-1	TRBJ1-1	TGTGCCACCAGTACCGGGGCCGCCGTTGAAGCTTTCTTT	CATSTGAAVEAFF
NA	NA	TRBV11-2	TRBJ2-7	TGTGCCAGCAGCTCCCCCTCCTACGAGCAGTACTTC	CASSSPSYEQYF
NA	few	TRBV6-1	TRBJ1-5	TGTGCCAGCAGTGAAACCCAAGACCCTAATCAGCCCCAGCATTTT	CASSETQDPNQPQHF
NA	few	TRBV5-6	TRBJ1-2	TGTGCCAGCAGCTATAAGATAAATCTCCGGCTAGACGGCTATGGCTACACCTTC	CASSYKINLRLDGYGYTF
NA	few	TRBV7-6	TRBJ1-1	TGTGCCAGCAGCTTAGGGCAGAGGTTCAACTCTGAAGCTTTCTTT	CASSLGQRFNSEAFF
TRBD1	NA	TRBV28	TRBJ1-5	TGTGCCAGCAGTTTCGGGGGACAGGCGGGTCAGCCCCAGCATTTT	CASSFGGQAGQPQHF
TRBD1	medium-sized	TRBV12-3/TRBV12-4	TRBJ1-2	TGTGCCAGCAGTGTGACAGGGGGCACAGATGGCTACACCTTC	CASSVTGGTDGYTF
NA	NA	TRBV20-1	TRBJ1-4	TGCAGTGCTAGAGATCCGGTGCGGACTAATGAAAAACTGTTTTTT	CSARDPVRTNEKLFF
NA	NA	TRBV18	TRBJ2-1	TGTGCCAGCTCACTCGACAATGAGCAGTTCTTC	CASSLDNEQFF
TRBD1	NA	TRBV6-1	TRBJ2-3	TGTGCCAGCAACACTCGGGACAGAAGAAGCACAGATACGCAGTATTTT	CASNTRDRRSTDTQYF
NA	NA	TRBV3-1	TRBJ2-1	TGTGCCAGCACCCGCGGGGAGCTAGTGCCATACAATGAGCAGTTCTTC	CASTRGELVPYNEQFF
TRBD2	few	TRBV12-3/TRBV12-4	TRBJ2-3	TGTGCCAGCAGGCAGAGCGGGAGAACGACAGATACGCAGTATTTT	CASRQSGRTTDTQYF
NA	NA	TRBV10-1	TRBJ1-5	TGCGCCAGCAGTAATAAGGACAGATCTCCAAGCAATCAGCCCCAGCATTTT	CASSNKDRSPSNQPQHF
NA	many	TRBV12-3/TRBV12-4	TRBJ1-6	TGTGCCAGCAGTTTTGGTGGAGCATCCTATAATTCACCCCTCCACTTT	CASSFGGASYNSPLHF
TRBD1	few	TRBV28	TRBJ2-5	TGTGCCAGCAGCCCCCAGGACAGGTACCAAGAGACCCAGTACTTC	CASSPQDRYQETQYF
TRBD1	many	TRBV14	TRBJ2-1	TGTGCCAGCAGCCAAGATATAACAGACAGGGGGCAACGGGAGCAGTTCTTC	CASSQDITDRGQREQFF
NA	many	TRBV14	TRBJ1-2	TGTGCCAGCAGTCCCTATAGAGAGGGTGGCTACACCTTC	CASSPYREGGYTF
NA	NA	TRBV4-2	TRBJ1-2	TGTGCCAGCAGCCAAGACTTAGGGGTTAACTATGGCTACACCTTC	CASSQDLGVNYGYTF
TRBD1	many	TRBV10-2	TRBJ1-2	TGCGCCAGCAGCGTTGGGAGGGGACAGGGAAACTATGGCTACACCTTC	CASSVGRGQGNYGYTF
TRBD1	NA	TRBV30	TRBJ1-6	TGTGCCTGGAGCATAGACAGGGTGGGCTCACCCCTCCACTTT	CAWSIDRVGSPLHF
NA	medium-sized	TRBV6-2/TRBV6-3	TRBJ2-7	TGTGCCAGCAGTTACTTGGGACCGGATTCCTACGAGCAGTACTTC	CASSYLGPDSYEQYF